The source of this T cell receptor (beta chain) is a study of identical twins. Study-wide results and limits: It was cross-sectional statistical analysis, not following the same donors, that the conclusions relied on.

A remark on this clonotype: Its antigen remains unknown.

V dropped 3 bases and J dropped 6; count of bases not matched to a gene: 8. The CDR3 is 13 residues long. CDR1 is SQVTM, CDR2 ANQGSEA, per germline. It was template switching that added a universal primer site, and there were unique molecular identifiers on the cDNA. One entry per CDR3 protein results from TCRdb running MiXCR on the 5' RACE reads. This table holds about 250,000 distinct CDR3 sequences, 6.5% to 9% found once. A further study also used this sample, focusing on yellow fever vaccine responses in identical twins.

The material sequenced was CD8+ T cells sorted from blood. This TCR was sampled from a woman younger than 30 in good health. J is TRBJ2-7 and V is TRBV29-1; 7 positions agree with TRBD2. CDR3 nucleotides: TGCAGCGTTGAGGTGGCGGGGGACGGCGAGCAGTACTTC. Its translation: CSVEVAGDGEQYF.